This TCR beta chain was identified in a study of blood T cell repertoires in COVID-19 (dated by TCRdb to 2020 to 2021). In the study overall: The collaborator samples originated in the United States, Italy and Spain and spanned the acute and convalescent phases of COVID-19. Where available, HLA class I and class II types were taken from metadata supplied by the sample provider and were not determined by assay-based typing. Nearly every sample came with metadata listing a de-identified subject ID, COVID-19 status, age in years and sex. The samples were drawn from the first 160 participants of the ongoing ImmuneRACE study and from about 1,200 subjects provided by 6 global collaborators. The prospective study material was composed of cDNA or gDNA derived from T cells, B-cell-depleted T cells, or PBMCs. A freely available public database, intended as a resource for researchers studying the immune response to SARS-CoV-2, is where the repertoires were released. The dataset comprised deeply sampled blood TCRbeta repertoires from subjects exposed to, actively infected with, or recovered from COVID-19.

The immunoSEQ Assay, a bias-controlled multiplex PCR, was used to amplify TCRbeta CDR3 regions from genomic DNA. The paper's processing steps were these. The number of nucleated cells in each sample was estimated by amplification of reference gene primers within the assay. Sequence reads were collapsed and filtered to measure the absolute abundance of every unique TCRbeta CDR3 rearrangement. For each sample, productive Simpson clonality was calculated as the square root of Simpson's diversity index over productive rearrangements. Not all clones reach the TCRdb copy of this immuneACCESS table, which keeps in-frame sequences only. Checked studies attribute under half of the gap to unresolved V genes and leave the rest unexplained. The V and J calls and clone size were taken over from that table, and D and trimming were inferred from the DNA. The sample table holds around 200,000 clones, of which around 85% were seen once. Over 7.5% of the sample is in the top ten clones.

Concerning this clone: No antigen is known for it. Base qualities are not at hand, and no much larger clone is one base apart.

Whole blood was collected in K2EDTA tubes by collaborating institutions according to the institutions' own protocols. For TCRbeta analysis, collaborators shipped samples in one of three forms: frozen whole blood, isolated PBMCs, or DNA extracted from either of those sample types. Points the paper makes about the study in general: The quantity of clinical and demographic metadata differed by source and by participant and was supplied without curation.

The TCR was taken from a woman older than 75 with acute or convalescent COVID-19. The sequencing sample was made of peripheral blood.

The sequenced DNA is TGTGCCAGCAGCGGGCGGGGTTATACCGGGGAGCTGTTTTTT. Translated, this is CASSGRGYTGELFF. The V gene is TRBV6-5 and the J gene is TRBJ2-2, with a weak D call of TRBD2 (6 bases match). The germline V gene encodes CDR1 MNHEY and CDR2 SVGAGI. From the cysteine through the phenylalanine, the CDR3 covers 14 amino acids. This entry keeps only the CDR3 DNA: 42 bases, framed from base 1. V is clipped by 6 bases and J by 5 bases, and the sequence between their germline boundaries is 13 bases long.